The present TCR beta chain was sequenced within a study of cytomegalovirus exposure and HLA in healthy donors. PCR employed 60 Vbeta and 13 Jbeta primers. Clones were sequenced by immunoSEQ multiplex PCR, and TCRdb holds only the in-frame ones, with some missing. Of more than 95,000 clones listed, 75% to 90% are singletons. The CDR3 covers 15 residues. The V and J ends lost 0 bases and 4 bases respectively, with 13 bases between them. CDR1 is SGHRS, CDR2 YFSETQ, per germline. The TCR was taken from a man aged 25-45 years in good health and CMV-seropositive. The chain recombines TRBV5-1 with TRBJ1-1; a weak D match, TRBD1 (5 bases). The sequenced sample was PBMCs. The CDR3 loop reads CASSLAGGKATEAFF. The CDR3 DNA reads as TGCGCCAGCAGCTTGGCCGGGGGGAAGGCCACTGAAGCTTTCTTT.